This T cell receptor (beta chain) was profiled in a study of cytomegalovirus exposure and HLA in healthy donors. PCR involved 60 Vbeta and 13 Jbeta primers. The protocol was immunoSEQ multiplex PCR, while the TCRdb copy is restricted to in-frame clones and leaves out a portion. The table shows some 200,000 clones, with roughly 80% occurring only once. The V and J ends lost 5 bases and 1 base, in that order; junction bases with no gene match: 6. CDR1 and CDR2 (germline): SGHTA, FQGNSA. This CDR3 has 15 residues. Study-level results: In an earlier analysis, most TCR beta V segments were productive about 87% or about 30% of the time. When analyzed later, the rates of TCR association showed variation by HLA locus, with DRB1 the most and HLA-C the fewest. Indistinguishability led to the exclusion of some V segments, TRBV6-2 and TRBV6-3 included.

Comments on this clone: Its antigen is undetermined.

Though probably carrying unrecorded immune exposures, donors were nominally healthy at sampling. V usage is TRBV7-2 and J usage is TRBJ1-1, with 8 bases aligning to TRBD1. The sequenced material came from PBMCs. The origin of this receptor is a female donor in good health and CMV-seronegative. CDR3 protein: CASSPADRGNTEAFF. CDR3 nucleotide sequence: TGTGCCAGCAGCCCTGCCGACAGGGGGAACACTGAAGCTTTCTTT.